This T cell receptor beta chain emerged from a study of PD-1 blockade in classical Hodgkin lymphoma. The study's findings and limits: Any patient who commenced nivolumab under 1 year after ASCT was excluded.

Libraries were prepared by immunoSEQ multiplex PCR; TCRdb keeps only in-frame clonotypes and omits some of them. The sample includes under 15,000 clones, approximately 79% of them seen just once. Note on this clone: The antigen remains undetermined.

V was cut by 0 bases and J by 6 bases, with 11 bases left in between. From germline, CDR1 is MGHRA and CDR2 YSYEKL. CDR3 length: 14 amino acids. The patients all showed relapse after autologous stem cell transplantation, while their brentuximab vedotin exposure varied. CD4+ T cells were purified from thawed PBMCs by negative selection. V usage is TRBV4-1 and J usage is TRBJ2-5; possible D gene TRBD1, 5 bases. The sequence came from a human donor with classical Hodgkin lymphoma. Sequenced here: CD4+ T cells from blood, sampled at baseline. DNA for the CDR3: TGCGCCAGCAGCCAAGATTCAGGGTGGCAGACCCAGTACTTC. It is translated as CASSQDSGWQTQYF.